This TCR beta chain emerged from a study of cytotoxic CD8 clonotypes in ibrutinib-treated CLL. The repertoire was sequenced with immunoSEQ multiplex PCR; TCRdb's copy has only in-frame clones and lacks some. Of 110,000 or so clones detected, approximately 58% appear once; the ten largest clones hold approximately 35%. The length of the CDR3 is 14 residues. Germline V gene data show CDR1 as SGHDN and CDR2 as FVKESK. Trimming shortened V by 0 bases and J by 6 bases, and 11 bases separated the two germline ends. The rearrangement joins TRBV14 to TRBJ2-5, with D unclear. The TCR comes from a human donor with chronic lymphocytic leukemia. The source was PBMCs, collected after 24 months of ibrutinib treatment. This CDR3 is CASSQDSAKKTQYF. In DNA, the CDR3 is TGTGCCAGCAGCCAAGACAGTGCCAAGAAGACCCAGTACTTC.